The 15 T cell receptor beta chains in this list originate from one sample, sequenced in a study of lymphopenia after photon versus proton radiotherapy. The method was immunoSEQ multiplex PCR; TCRdb's version includes in-frame clones alone and lacks a portion of them. The sample lists approximately 65,000 clones, approximately 90% seen once, with roughly 2.7% in the top ten. This specimen was peripheral blood, taken from a patient treated with photon-based radiotherapy. The source of these receptors is a woman aged 70 to 79 with pancreatic cancer.

The J gene is TRBJ2-2, the V gene TRBV10-3; D tentatively fits TRBD1 or TRBD2 (5 bases each). Germline CDR1 ENHRY, CDR2 SYGVKD. This CDR3 has 14 amino acids. V was trimmed by 7 bases and J by 4 bases, leaving 13 bases between them. Here the CDR3 DNA reads TGTGCCATCAACCCGGGGCTAGGCACCGGGGAGCTGTTTTTT. It yields the protein CAINPGLGTGELFF.

The CDR3 bases are TGTGCCAGCAGCTTCCGGGCTGGGGGCAACACCGGGGAGCTGTTTTTT. Its translation is CASSFRAGGNTGELFF. The V call is TRBV7-9, the J call TRBJ2-2; D perhaps matches TRBD1 (6 bases). V was shortened by 3 bases and J by 2 bases, with 13 bases between the two germline ends. The germline gives CDR1 SEHNR, CDR2 FQNEAQ (reference sequence). CDR3 length equals 16 residues.

With regard to this clone: The sample holds other DNA sequences that translate to the same CDR3. The chain employs TRBV11-2 and TRBJ2-1, with 7 bases matching TRBD2. Germline CDR1 reads SGHAT; CDR2 reads FQNNGV. Trimming removed 3 bases from V and 6 bases from J; junction bases left unmatched: 5. CDR3 size: 14 residues. CDR3 sequence: CASSFSGGSNEQFF. Written as DNA, the CDR3 is TGTGCCAGCAGCTTTTCGGGCGGGAGCAATGAGCAGTTCTTC.

This chain links TRBV6-5 with TRBJ2-7; 8 bases align to TRBD1. The CDR3 covers 14 residues. Germline CDR1 reads MNHEY; CDR2 reads SVGAGI. With 7 bases clipped from V and 0 bases from J, the junction kept 5 bases outside the gene matches. The chain's CDR3 is CASMATGGSYEQYF. The CDR3 DNA follows: TGTGCCAGCATGGCCACAGGGGGCTCCTACGAGCAGTACTTC.

This clone was recorded only once. V is TRBV11-2 and J is TRBJ2-5; 8 nucleotides match TRBD1. V lost 5 bases to trimming and J lost 3 bases; unmatched junction nucleotides: 11. This CDR3 region has 16 residues. From germline, CDR1 is SGHAT and CDR2 FQNNGV. CDR3 sequence: CASSHRDRRMEETQYF. For the CDR3, the DNA is TGTGCCAGCAGCCACCGGGACAGGCGGATGGAAGAGACCCAGTACTTC.

The chain uses TRBV11-3 and TRBJ1-1; D gene unclear. Germline V gene data show CDR1 as SGHNT and CDR2 as YENEEA. Trimming pared 1 base from V and 6 bases from J, leaving 12 bases between. This CDR3 has 14 amino acids. The CDR3 loop is CASSLATVGAEAFF. For the CDR3, the DNA is TGTGCCAGCAGCTTAGCCACGGTTGGGGCTGAAGCTTTCTTT.

CDR3 protein: CASSSNRGETQYF. CDR3 nucleotide sequence: TGTGCCAGCAGCTCAAATCGGGGGGAGACCCAGTACTTC. The chain links TRBV11-2 to TRBJ2-5, with D perhaps TRBD2 (6 bases). The CDR3 runs to 13 residues. The V and J ends lost 4 bases and 5 bases respectively, with 11 bases between them. Germline V gene sequence: CDR1 SGHAT, CDR2 FQNNGV.

V usage is TRBV2 and J usage is TRBJ2-7; D not certain. Trimming left V 3 bases short and J 0 bases short, with 12 bases between. The CDR3 length is 15 residues. Germline assignment: CDR1 SNHLY and CDR2 FYNNEI. CDR3 sequence (DNA): TGTGCCAGCAGTGAGGTGGGTCTGACCTCCTACGAGCAGTACTTC. Its protein product is CASSEVGLTSYEQYF.

This clone was seen just once. This rearrangement joins TRBV6-6 to TRBJ2-7, with a weak D call TRBD2 (5 bases). Trimming pared 6 bases from V and 1 base from J, leaving 13 bases between. The CDR3 is 14 residues long. Germline CDR1 and CDR2: MNHNY and SVGAGI (reference sequence). CDR3 DNA sequence: TGTGCCAGCAGGGGCGGAGGTTTTTCCTACGAGCAGTACTTC. Protein sequence: CASRGGGFSYEQYF.

The chain employs TRBV7-6 and TRBJ1-3; D is unclear. Trimming took off 4 bases at V and 4 bases at J, with 11 bases between the two ends. The CDR3 is made up of 14 amino acids. The germline gives CDR1 SGHVS, CDR2 FNYEAQ. The CDR3 sequence: CASSSGVRGNTIYF. The CDR3 DNA reads TGTGCCAGCAGCTCCGGGGTGAGGGGAAACACCATATATTTT.

This chain links TRBV4-1 with TRBJ2-2, with TRBD2 matching 8 bases. Trimming cost V 1 base and J 4 bases; bases outside gene matches: 2. Germline-derived CDR1 and CDR2 are MGHRA and YSYEKL. The CDR3 is 15 residues long. CDR3 sequence reads: CASSQGTSRTGELFF. The CDR3 DNA reads as TGCGCCAGCAGCCAAGGGACTAGCCGCACCGGGGAGCTGTTTTTT.

This clone was found many times. This chain joins TRBV5-4 and TRBJ2-7, with 8 bases fitting TRBD1. Trimming at V came to 4 bases and at J to 4 bases, leaving 10 bases not matched to a gene. Germline V gives CDR1 SGHNT, CDR2 YYREEE (reference sequence). The CDR3 extends over 15 amino acids. CDR3 sequence reads: CASSGTGTGSYEQYF. The CDR3, as DNA: TGTGCCAGCAGCGGAACCGGGACAGGTTCTTACGAGCAGTACTTC.

The rearrangement uses TRBV7-9 and TRBJ1-1; D is uncertain. This CDR3 region has 11 residues. V lost 7 bases, J lost 3 bases, and 6 bases lay in between. Germline V gives CDR1 SEHNR, CDR2 FQNEAQ (reference sequence). The CDR3 spells CASKRDTEAFF. The CDR3 nucleotides read TGTGCCAGCAAACGAGACACTGAAGCTTTCTTT.

The rearrangement links TRBV5-4 to TRBJ1-2; D call uncertain. The V gene's germline CDR1 is SGHNT and CDR2 YYREEE (reference sequence). Trimming took 0 bases from V and 2 from J, leaving 8 bases between them. The CDR3 extends over 14 amino acids. CDR3: CASSLEGSNYGYTF. As DNA, the CDR3 is TGTGCCAGCAGCTTGGAAGGCTCGAACTATGGCTACACCTTC.

The genes are TRBV15 and TRBJ2-1; 7 bases map to TRBD2. CDR3 size: 15 residues. The trim removed 3 bases at V and 2 bases at J, leaving 4 bases unmatched. Germline V gene lookup returns CDR1 LNHNV and CDR2 YYDKDF (reference sequence). CDR3: CATSRSGTPYNEQFF. In DNA form, the CDR3 reads TGTGCCACCAGCAGGAGCGGGACTCCCTACAATGAGCAGTTCTTC.